Here is one TCR beta chain with its context. This entry belongs to a study of blood T cell repertoires in COVID-19. At the level of the study: COVID-19 samples from acute and convalescent phases originated in the United States, Italy and Spain. The analysed material was cDNA or gDNA that came from T cells, B-cell-depleted T cells, or PBMCs.

Source study methods: Quantification of nucleated cells was approximated via reference gene primer amplification. Produced via immunoSEQ multiplex PCR; TCRdb's table is partial and in-frame only. V, J and clone size were drawn from that table, and D and trimming were deduced from the DNA. The sample records around 280,000 clones, approximately 83% being singletons. The source of this sequence is a woman aged 25-40 years who had recovered from COVID-19. The sequenced sample was peripheral blood.

The CDR3 protein is CASSSGQGAINYGYTF. The CDR3 coding sequence is TGTGCCAGCAGCTCCGGACAGGGGGCCATTAACTATGGCTACACCTTC. This chain uses TRBV7-9 with TRBJ1-2, with TRBD1 matching over 11 bases. Germline V gene lookup returns CDR1 SEHNR and CDR2 FQNEAQ (reference sequence). Unmatched junction bases numbered 5, after V lost 4 bases and J lost 1 base. The CDR3 loop spans 16 amino acids. Full variable domain (remainder filled in from reference TRBV7-9 and TRBJ1-2): DTGVSQNPRHKITKRGQNVTFRCDPISEHNRLYWYRQTLGQGPEFLTYFQNEAQLEKSRLLSDRFSAERPKGSFSTLEIQRTEQGDSAMYLCASSSGQGAINYGYTFGSGTRLTVV.